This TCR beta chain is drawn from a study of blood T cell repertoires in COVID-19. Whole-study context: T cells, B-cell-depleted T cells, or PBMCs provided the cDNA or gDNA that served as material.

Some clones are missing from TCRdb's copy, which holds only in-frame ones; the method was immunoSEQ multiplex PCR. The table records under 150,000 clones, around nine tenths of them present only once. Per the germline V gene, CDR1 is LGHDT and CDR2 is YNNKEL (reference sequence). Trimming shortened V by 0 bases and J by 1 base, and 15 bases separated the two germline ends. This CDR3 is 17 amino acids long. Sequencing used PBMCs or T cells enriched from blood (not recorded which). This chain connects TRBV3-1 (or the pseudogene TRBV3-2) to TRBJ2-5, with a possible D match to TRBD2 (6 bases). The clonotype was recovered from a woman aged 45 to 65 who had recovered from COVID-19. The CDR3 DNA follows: TGTGCCAGCAGCCAAGAGGCTAGTGGGGGACTCCAAGAGACCCAGTACTTC. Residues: CASSQEASGGLQETQYF.